Listed below are T cell receptor beta chains from one sample, sequenced in a study of blood T cell repertoires in COVID-19. Clones were sequenced by immunoSEQ multiplex PCR, and TCRdb holds only the in-frame ones, with some missing. The data hold approximately 68,000 clones, with about 80% observed a single time. Sequenced material: peripheral blood. These receptors all stem from a woman between 55 and 75 years old with acute or convalescent COVID-19. Each CDR3 is given with its conserved first and last residue. A D gene is named only where the DNA matches it firmly. Some rows mark clone size as missing; the rest say once, few, many or name a class of expanded clone.

d_call j_call clone_size v_call cdr3_nt cdr3_aa
TRBD1 TRBJ2-3 NA TRBV9 TGTGCCAGCAGCGCAACGGGACAGGGAGCAGATACGCAGTATTTT CASSATGQGADTQYF
NA TRBJ1-1 few TRBV2 TGTGCCAGCAGTGAAGCGAACTTCCAAGCTTTCTTT CASSEANFQAFF
TRBD1 TRBJ1-4 NA TRBV3-1/TRBV3-2 TGTGCCAGCGAGGACAGGGGGAATGAAAAACTGTTTTTT CASEDRGNEKLFF
NA TRBJ1-1 NA TRBV19 TGTGCCAGCATAACCCTTTCAGGGGCGGCTGCTTTCTTT CASITLSGAAAFF
TRBD2 TRBJ2-3 NA TRBV2 TGTGCCAGCAGTCCTACTAGCGGGGGGGCCAGGGGTACGCAGTATTTT CASSPTSGGARGTQYF
TRBD1 TRBJ1-4 NA TRBV7-9 TGTGCCAGCAGCCTTAGCCTTACAGGGGGGTACGCGACTAATGAAAAACTGTTTTTT CASSLSLTGGYATNEKLFF
TRBD1 TRBJ1-4 NA TRBV11-1 TGTGCCAGCAGCTCCTACGGGACAGGGGATGAAAAACTGTTTTTT CASSSYGTGDEKLFF
TRBD1 TRBJ1-5 once TRBV27 TGTGCCAGCAGTTTAGAGGGGGCAAGCAATCAGCCCCAGCATTTT CASSLEGASNQPQHF
NA TRBJ1-1 NA TRBV7-2 TGTGCCAGCAGCTACTTGTTCCGGGGTACTGAAGCTTTCTTT CASSYLFRGTEAFF
NA TRBJ1-2 NA TRBV3-1/TRBV3-2 TGTGCCAGCAGCCAAGAAAGGAGACCTTATGGCTACACCTTC CASSQERRPYGYTF
NA TRBJ1-1 NA TRBV7-7 TGTGCCAGCAGCCGCGACATGAACACTGAAGCTTTCTTT CASSRDMNTEAFF
NA TRBJ2-3 NA TRBV5-1 TGCGCCAGCGCCTCCGGAGGGTTAGTAACAGATACGCAGTATTTT CASASGGLVTDTQYF
TRBD2 TRBJ2-1 NA TRBV5-1 TGCGCCAGCAGCTCCTCCCCGAGCGGGGGACTGTACAATGAGCAGTTCTTC CASSSSPSGGLYNEQFF
TRBD1 TRBJ2-2 NA TRBV5-1 TGCGCCAGCAGACTACAGGGGGTCAGGGGGGAGCTGTTTTTT CASRLQGVRGELFF
TRBD2 TRBJ2-3 NA TRBV11-2 TGTGCCAGCAGCTTAACGGCGGGGGGCCCAGATACGCAGTATTTT CASSLTAGGPDTQYF
NA TRBJ1-1 NA TRBV5-1 TGCGCCAGCAGCTCTCGTACCGGGACTTACGCTGAAGCTTTCTTT CASSSRTGTYAEAFF
TRBD1 TRBJ1-1 NA TRBV9 TGTGCCAGCAGCGCGGGACAGTTTGAAAATGAAGCTTTCTTT CASSAGQFENEAFF
NA TRBJ1-5 NA TRBV7-9 TGTGCCAGCAGCCCGGACAAGAATCAGCCCCAGCATTTT CASSPDKNQPQHF
NA TRBJ1-1 NA TRBV30 TGTGCCTGGGGCAGGCTTTACACTGAAGCTTTCTTT CAWGRLYTEAFF
NA TRBJ2-3 NA TRBV19 TGTGCCAGTAGGGACAGGCGGAGGGTTGGTACGCAGTATTTT CASRDRRRVGTQYF
NA TRBJ1-1 NA TRBV19 TGTGCCAGTAACCACTGGGGGGGGCCCAGCACTGAAGCTTTCTTT CASNHWGGPSTEAFF
NA TRBJ2-2 NA TRBV27 TGTGCCAGCATGCGGAACACCGGGGAGCTGTTTTTT CASMRNTGELFF
NA TRBJ1-3 NA TRBV2 TGTGCCAGCAGTGACTCTAGAAACACCATATATTTT CASSDSRNTIYF
TRBD1 TRBJ1-1 NA TRBV19 TGTGCCAGTAGTAGGGACAGGGAGAACACTGAAGCTTTCTTT CASSRDRENTEAFF
NA TRBJ2-1 NA TRBV6-6 TGTGCCAGCAGAGCCAGGGTATGGGAGCAGTTCTTC CASRARVWEQFF
NA TRBJ1-2 NA TRBV7-2 TGTGCCAGCAGCCCTCCGGGGAACTATGGCTACACCTTC CASSPPGNYGYTF
NA TRBJ2-3 NA TRBV4-1 TGCGCCAGCAGCCAGGAGAATTGGGGGGTCGGGACAGATACGCAGTATTTT CASSQENWGVGTDTQYF
NA TRBJ2-1 NA TRBV7-3 TGTGCCAGCAGCTTTCGGGCCGGGACCTACAATGAGCAGTTCTTC CASSFRAGTYNEQFF
NA TRBJ1-3 NA TRBV7-8 TGTGCCAGCAGCTTCGGACAGTCATTAAACACCATATATTTT CASSFGQSLNTIYF
NA TRBJ2-7 few TRBV5-1 TGCGCCAGCAGACCCATAAACGGGTTGCCCTACGAGCAGTACTTC CASRPINGLPYEQYF
TRBD1 TRBJ1-2 NA TRBV6-5 TGTGCCAGCAGATTCCGACAGGGCGGAAGCTACACCTTC CASRFRQGGSYTF
NA TRBJ1-1 NA TRBV5-1 TGCGCCAGCAGCTTGAGCACGCCTGGGGGGATGAACACTGAAGCTTTCTTT CASSLSTPGGMNTEAFF
NA TRBJ1-1 few TRBV2 TGTGCCAGCAGTACAGACAGTAACACTGAAGCTTTCTTT CASSTDSNTEAFF
NA TRBJ1-6 once TRBV29-1 TGCAGCGTTATGGAGGGACGGAATAATTCACCCCTCCACTTT CSVMEGRNNSPLHF
NA TRBJ1-1 NA TRBV6-5 TGTGCCAGCATCCAATCCGGGTCCTTAAACACTGAAGCTTTCTTT CASIQSGSLNTEAFF
NA TRBJ2-3 NA TRBV6-5 TGTGCCAGCAATTCCCGCCCAGCAGATACGCAGTATTTT CASNSRPADTQYF
TRBD1 TRBJ2-6 once TRBV19 TGTGCCAGTAGTCCGGGACAGCTTTCTGGGGCCAACGTCCTGACTTTC CASSPGQLSGANVLTF
NA TRBJ1-6 NA TRBV5-5 TGTGCCAGCAGCTTAGTAGAGGGAATATCACCCCTCCACTTT CASSLVEGISPLHF
NA TRBJ2-7 NA TRBV4-1 TGCGCCAGCAGGGACCCCGACAGCCTGCCCTCCGAGCAGTACTTC CASRDPDSLPSEQYF
NA TRBJ1-6 NA TRBV4-2 TGTGCCAGCAGCGAGGACGGCCGGGGGGTCCACTTT CASSEDGRGVHF
TRBD2 TRBJ2-7 NA TRBV18 TGTGCCAGCTCACCCCTCGGGGGGGGGCCCTACGAGCAGTACTTC CASSPLGGGPYEQYF